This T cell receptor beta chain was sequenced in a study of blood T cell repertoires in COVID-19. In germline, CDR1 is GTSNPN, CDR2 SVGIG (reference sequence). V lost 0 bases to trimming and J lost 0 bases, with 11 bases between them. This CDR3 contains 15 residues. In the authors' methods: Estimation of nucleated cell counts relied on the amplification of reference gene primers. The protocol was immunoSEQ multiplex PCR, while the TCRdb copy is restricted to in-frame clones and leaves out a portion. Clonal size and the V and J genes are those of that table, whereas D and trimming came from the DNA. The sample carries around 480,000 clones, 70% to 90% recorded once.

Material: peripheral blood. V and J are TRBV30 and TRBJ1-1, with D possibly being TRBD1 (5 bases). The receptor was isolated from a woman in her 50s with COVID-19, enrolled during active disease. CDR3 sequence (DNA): TGTGCCTGGAGTGTTATCGGGGGATTGAACACTGAAGCTTTCTTT. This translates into CAWSVIGGLNTEAFF. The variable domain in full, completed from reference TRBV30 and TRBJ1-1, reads SQTIHQWPATLVQPVGSPLSLECTVEGTSNPNLYWYRQAAGRGLQLLFYSVGIGQISSEVPQNLSASRPQDRQFILSSKKLLLSDSGFYLCAWSVIGGLNTEAFFGQGTRLTVV.